This T cell receptor beta chain was sequenced in a study of T cell responses to AZD1222 COVID-19 vaccine. Points from the study as a whole: Most donors were white British and more were female, and clonal diversity was possibly underestimated. There were repertoire samples only from the period after the peak T cell response. Baseline testing showed seropositivity in only six AZD1222 recipients.

Assay used: immunoSEQ multiplex PCR; TCRdb lists only in-frame clones, some missing. The repertoire holds roughly 130,000 clones, with 90% to 95% as singletons. A word on this clone: The antigen is unknown.

The CDR3 has 14 residues. With 3 bases removed from V and 2 bases from J, the gap between germline ends came to 10 bases. CDR1 and CDR2 from the germline V gene are LNHDA and SQIVND (reference sequence). The chain carries TRBV19 and TRBJ1-2, with D hard to call. The source is an adult who received the AZD1222 COVID-19 vaccine. The material was peripheral blood, obtained 28 days after the second AZD1222 dose. The CDR3 spells CASSILPGNYGYTF. CDR3 coding DNA: TGTGCCAGTAGTATCCTACCGGGAAACTATGGCTACACCTTC.